The sequence of this T cell receptor beta chain was determined in a study of molecular identifiers for immune sequencing clone quantification. Study-wide background: Four portions were sequenced after RNA from about 20,000 or 100,000 naive CD8 cells was split five ways in replicates.

As previously described, bulk TCR libraries were made using listed TCR primers. TCRdb processed the PCR reads anew with MiXCR; each CDR3 protein has one entry. The table lists about 510,000 distinct CDR3 sequences, around 23% of them singletons, with 0.76% in the top ten. Findings and caveats of the study: The study found clones above 20 RNA copies held over 99% of effector molecules and under 1% in naive cells.

This clonotype was counted only a few times. Its antigen remains unidentified. Sorting captured naive CD8 T cells as CD8+CD4-CCR7+CD45RA+. The length of the CDR3 is 16 residues. Per germline, CDR1 SEHNR and CDR2 FQNEAQ (reference sequence). The V end was cut by 5 bases, the J end by 10 bases, with 21 bases between. This rearrangement joins TRBV7-9 to TRBJ1-6, with D perhaps TRBD1 (6 bases). The clonotype comes from a human donor in good health. Some libraries in this study had Jurkat cell RNA spiked in. What was sequenced was naive CD8+ T cells from blood, with Jurkat cell RNA spiked in. Subset described: FACS-sorted CD8+CD4-CCR7+CD45RA+ naive T cells. The CDR3 reads CASSPAEQGTLSPLHF. In DNA form, the CDR3 reads TGTGCCAGCAGCCCAGCAGAGCAGGGGACCCTCTCACCCCTCCACTTT.